The rows below give T cell receptor beta chains drawn from one sample of a study of blood T cell repertoires in COVID-19. The method was immunoSEQ multiplex PCR; TCRdb's version includes in-frame clones alone and lacks a portion of them. Among some 350,000 clones listed, about 89% were seen once. The material sequenced was peripheral blood. The receptors come from a woman between 50 and 59 years old with COVID-19, enrolled during active disease. The CDR3 runs from the conserved cysteine through the conserved F or W.

V gene,J gene,CDR3 protein
TRBV19,TRBJ1-2,CASTPSGSAGYGYTF
TRBV12-5,TRBJ1-1,CASGLSDRVGITEAFF
TRBV3-1/TRBV3-2,TRBJ2-7,CASSQTTVYEQYF
TRBV10-3,TRBJ2-1,CATRTSGDNNEQFF
TRBV4-2,TRBJ2-3,CASSQAVRGDPQYF
TRBV11-2,TRBJ1-2,CASSLGAGLHYGYTF
TRBV4-1,TRBJ1-1,CASNANRGTEAFF
TRBV19,TRBJ1-5,CASSIDGVGQKNQPQHF
TRBV6-6,TRBJ2-2,CASSFQGSGELFF
TRBV30,TRBJ2-1,CAWSSVSRFNEQFF
TRBV5-5,TRBJ2-7,CASSLVGLSSYEQYF